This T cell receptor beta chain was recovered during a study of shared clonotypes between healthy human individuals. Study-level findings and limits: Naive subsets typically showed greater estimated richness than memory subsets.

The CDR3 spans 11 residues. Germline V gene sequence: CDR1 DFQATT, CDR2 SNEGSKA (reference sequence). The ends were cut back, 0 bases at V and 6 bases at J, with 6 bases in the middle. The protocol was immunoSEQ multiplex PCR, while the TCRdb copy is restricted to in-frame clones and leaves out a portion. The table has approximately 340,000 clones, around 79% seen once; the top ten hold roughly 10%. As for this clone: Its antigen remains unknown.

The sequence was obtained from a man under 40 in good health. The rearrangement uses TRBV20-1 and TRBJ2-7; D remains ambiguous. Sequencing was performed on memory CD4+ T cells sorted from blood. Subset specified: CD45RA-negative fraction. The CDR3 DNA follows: TGCAGTGCTAGAGATTTCGGCGAGCAGTACTTC. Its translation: CSARDFGEQYF.